The next 11 T cell receptor beta chains were all read from a single sample in a study of blood T cells in healthy people across ages (dated by TCRdb to the mid-2010s). Libraries came from 5' RACE. Reads for this sample came from an Illumina HiSeq 2500. A second PCR of about 7 to 12 cycles was performed with a sample-barcoded 5' primer and a J-beta primer mix. TCRdb ran its own pipeline on the public reads, namely fastp trimming at Q25 and MiXCR clone calling, and kept in-frame beta chains. Each entry is one CDR3 protein sequence, shown with its most common DNA and genes. The sample records over a million distinct CDR3 sequences, approximately 43% of which are singletons. Less than 5% of the sample lies in the top ten. The source material was blood. The receptors here all came from a woman aged 18-35 years in good health.

This clonotype was seen only a few times. The chain combines TRBV6-5 with TRBJ2-4; no reliable D call. Germline CDR1 reads MNHEY; CDR2 reads SVGAGI. CDR3 size: 14 residues. V lost 6 bases and J 7 bases, leaving 16 bases between the germline ends. The CDR3 here is CASSSGLWPNIQYF. The CDR3, as DNA: TGTGCCAGCAGCTCCGGGCTTTGGCCCAACATTCAGTACTTC.

The chain uses TRBV29-1 and TRBJ1-2; no firm D call. Germline V gene lookup returns CDR1 SQVTM and CDR2 ANQGSEA. The V end lost 3 bases, the J end lost 0 bases, and 8 bases lay between the germline ends. CDR3 length: 13 residues. DNA for the CDR3: TGCAGCGTTGACAGTCAGACTAACTATGGCTACACCTTC. This sequence encodes CSVDSQTNYGYTF.

This clonotype showed up just once. The genes are TRBV24-1 and TRBJ2-5, with TRBD2 matching over 8 bases. V trimming: 9 bases; J trimming: 11 bases; junction bases outside the gene matches: 16. This CDR3 has 14 amino acids. From germline, CDR1 is KGHDR and CDR2 SFDVKD. CDR3 nucleotides: TGTGCCACCCGGTCCAGCGGGAGTTACAATGAGCAGTACTTC. Protein sequence: CATRSSGSYNEQYF.

The chain has TRBV7-2 and TRBJ2-5, with D possibly matching TRBD2 (5 bases). Germline V gene data show CDR1 as SGHTA and CDR2 as FQGNSA. Trimming removed 8 bases from V and 11 bases from J, with 18 bases in between. The CDR3 sequence is 12 residues long. CDR3 nucleotides: TGTGCCAGCGGAGGTCAACACAATGAGCAGTACTTC. This sequence encodes CASGGQHNEQYF.

The V and J genes are TRBV29-1 and TRBJ1-2; D gene uncertain. CDR3 length: 12 amino acids. The germline V gene has CDR1 SQVTM and CDR2 ANQGSEA. The germline V and J ends were trimmed by 4 bases and 0 bases, with 6 bases remaining between them. The CDR3 nucleotides read TGCAGCGTTGTTTCAGCTAACTATGGCTACACCTTC. Its translation is CSVVSANYGYTF.

Details on this clonotype: A much larger clone lies a single base off, so this may be a read error. The chain combines TRBV29-1 with TRBJ2-1, with no clear D. Trimming shortened V by 6 bases and J by 4 bases, and 13 bases separated the two germline ends. Per germline, CDR1 SQVTM and CDR2 ANQGSEA. There are 13 residues in the CDR3. The CDR3 loop is CSVRVRLYNEQFF. The CDR3 nucleotides are TGCAGCGTCCGGGTCCGGCTGTACAATGAGCAGTTCTTC.

The chain couples TRBV5-5 to TRBJ1-5; unclear D gene. CDR1 and CDR2 (germline): SGHKS, YYEKEE (reference sequence). The length of the CDR3 is 16 residues. V dropped 0 bases and J dropped 2 bases, with 12 bases sitting between them. CDR3 sequence (DNA): TGTGCCAGCAGCTTGGTCGGCTTTTTTGGCAATCAGCCCCAGCATTTT. Protein sequence: CASSLVGFFGNQPQHF.

The chain couples TRBV6-5 to TRBJ1-2; D not resolved. The CDR3 has 13 residues. V lost 5 bases to trimming and J lost 1 base, with 8 bases between them. Germline V gene sequence: CDR1 MNHEY, CDR2 SVGAGI. Written as DNA, the CDR3 is TGTGCCAGCAGTCCAACACTTAACTATGGCTACACCTTC. Translating gives CASSPTLNYGYTF.

In DNA, the CDR3 is TGTGCCAGCAGTTTAGCGGCAGGGGGGCCTCCCCAGCATTTT. It is translated as CASSLAAGGPPQHF. The rearrangement links TRBV27 to TRBJ1-5, with 7 positions matching TRBD1. V was pared by 2 bases and J by 10 bases, with 8 bases of the junction left unmatched. The germline gives CDR1 MNHEY, CDR2 SMNVEV (reference sequence). CDR3 size: 14 residues.

This clonotype came up many times. This chain joins TRBV4-1 and TRBJ2-5, with D uncertain. There are 14 residues in the CDR3. V was shortened by 0 bases and J by 1 base, with 6 bases between the two germline ends. From germline, CDR1 is MGHRA and CDR2 YSYEKL. CDR3 DNA: TGCGCCAGCAGCCAAGATTCCGGCCAAGAGACCCAGTACTTC. Translation: CASSQDSGQETQYF.

This chain connects TRBV30 to TRBJ2-3; D might be TRBD2 (5 bases). Per the germline V gene, CDR1 is GTSNPN and CDR2 is SVGIG (reference sequence). This CDR3 spans 12 amino acids. V lost 0 bases, J lost 7 bases, and 8 bases lay in between. The CDR3 nucleotides are TGTGCCTGGAGTGTACTAGAGAATACGCAGTATTTT. Its translation is CAWSVLENTQYF.